The 16 T cell receptor beta chains below come from one sample, sequenced in a study of T cells in Graves' hyperthyroidism and ophthalmopathy. The investigators amplified TCR beta CDR3 regions from RNA transcripts. The HTBI primer set drove a first-round RT-PCR of the TCR CDR3. Each CDR3 protein is one row after TCRdb ran MiXCR on the multiplex PCR reads. The data hold more than 600,000 distinct CDR3 sequences, with 16% observed a single time. The sequenced sample consisted of blood. The receptor source for this set is a young man with Graves' hyperthyroidism.

This clonotype has ten or more counts. V gene TRBV2 combines with J gene TRBJ2-7, with 7 bases identical to TRBD2. The V segment lost 3 bases and the J segment 5 bases; nucleotides outside the gene matches: 7. CDR3 length equals 14 residues. CDR1 and CDR2 (germline): SNHLY, FYNNEI. The CDR3 coding sequence is TGTGCCAGCAGTGATTCGCGGGGGAGGGACGAGCAGTACTTC. Its protein is CASSDSRGRDEQYF.

This clonotype was seen a handful of times. This chain joins TRBV4-1 and TRBJ2-2, with TRBD2 matching 9 bases. Germline values: CDR1 MGHRA, CDR2 YSYEKL. The ends lost 4 bases at V and 7 bases at J; junction bases unmatched: 10. This CDR3 is 16 amino acids long. This CDR3 reads CASSPGLAGRGGELFF. The CDR3 DNA sequence: TGCGCCAGCAGCCCCGGCCTAGCGGGAAGGGGCGGGGAGCTGTTTTTT.

This clonotype has a handful of counts. V is TRBV9 and J is TRBJ1-2; D remains ambiguous. This CDR3 spans 16 amino acids. Between the trimmed V and J ends, which lost 4 bases and 0 bases, there was a span of 16 bases. Germline V gives CDR1 SGDLS, CDR2 YYNGEE. The CDR3 sequence is CASSPGVGSANYGYTF. CDR3 DNA: TGTGCCAGCAGCCCCGGGGTTGGGAGCGCTAACTATGGCTACACCTTC.

Details on this clonotype: A much larger clone lies a single base off, so this may be a read error. The V and J genes are TRBV29-1 and TRBJ2-1, with a tentative D call TRBD1 (6 bases). V lost 8 bases and J 7 bases, leaving 21 bases between the germline ends. This CDR3 contains 14 residues. From germline, CDR1 is SQVTM and CDR2 ANQGSEA. The chain's CDR3 is CSLRDNSFGNEQFF. The CDR3 coding sequence is TGCAGCCTCCGGGACAACAGTTTTGGGAATGAGCAGTTCTTC.

This clonotype was detected many times. The rearrangement uses TRBV28 and TRBJ1-5; D is undetermined. This CDR3 has 10 amino acids. V gave up 8 bases and J gave up 5 bases, with 4 bases separating them. Germline V CDR1 and CDR2: MDHEN, SYDVKM. Here the CDR3 reads CASGYQPQHF. CDR3 DNA sequence: TGTGCCAGCGGCTATCAGCCCCAGCATTTT.

The V and J genes are TRBV6-2 or TRBV6-3 and TRBJ1-1; 10 bases line up with TRBD1. The ends lost 2 bases at V and 8 bases at J; junction bases unmatched: 2. Germline V CDR1 and CDR2: MNHEY, SVGEGT. The CDR3 is made up of 13 amino acids. The CDR3 sequence: CASSYGTGDEAFF. The CDR3 DNA sequence: TGTGCCAGCAGTTACGGGACAGGGGACGAAGCTTTCTTT.

This clonotype was found many times. The chain couples TRBV12-3 or TRBV12-4 to TRBJ2-1, with no clear D. Trimming cost V 3 bases and J 12 bases, with 21 bases left between them. CDR3 length: 15 residues. The chain's CDR3 is CASSFTGHDSFGQFF. The CDR3 region has the DNA TGTGCCAGCAGTTTCACCGGCCACGATAGCTTCGGGCAGTTCTTC.

This clonotype has at least ten counts. One end of the junction varies from germline; a read error may be responsible. The CDR3 DNA follows: TGCGCCAGCAGCTTGGACCCCCAGAACAGTGAAGCTTTCTTT. It translates to CASSLDPQNSEAFF. This chain joins TRBV5-1 and TRBJ1-1, with D unresolved. This CDR3 comprises 14 residues. The germline CDR1 and CDR2 sequences are SGHRS and YFSETQ.

This clonotype was counted many times. V is TRBV28 and J is TRBJ2-1; 9 nucleotides match TRBD2. Germline trimming cut 6 bases from V and 4 bases from J; bases unmatched to any gene: 7. CDR1 is MDHEN and CDR2 is SYDVKM in the germline V gene. The CDR3 is made up of 15 amino acids. For the CDR3, the DNA is TGTGCCAGCAGACCAGCGGGAGGAGGGTACAATGAGCAGTTCTTC. Translated: CASRPAGGGYNEQFF.

This clonotype was counted at least ten times. This chain links TRBV10-3 with TRBJ1-1; D is ambiguous. CDR1 and CDR2 from the germline V gene are ENHRY and SYGVKD. The length of the CDR3 is 13 residues. The V and J ends lost 2 bases and 1 base respectively, with 5 bases between them. CDR3 protein: CAISERENTEAFF. Here the CDR3 DNA reads TGTGCCATCAGTGAGCGGGAGAACACTGAAGCTTTCTTT.

This clonotype was seen repeatedly, ten times or more. The chain combines TRBV15 with TRBJ2-7; 7 bases align to TRBD1. The CDR3 has 15 amino acids. After removal of 3 bases from V and 5 bases from J, the junction contained 10 bases not matched to a gene. The germline V gene encodes CDR1 LNHNV and CDR2 YYDKDF (reference sequence). CDR3 region: CATSSFMTGPHEQYF. Here the CDR3 DNA reads TGTGCCACCAGCAGTTTCATGACAGGGCCCCACGAGCAGTACTTC. The full variable domain, rest sourced from reference TRBV15 and TRBJ2-7, is DAMVIQNPRYQVTQFGKPVTLSCSQTLNHNVMYWYQQKSSQAPKLLFHYYDKDFNNEADTPDNFQSRRPNTSFCFLDIRSPGLGDTAMYLCATSSFMTGPHEQYFGPGTRLTVT.

This clonotype was observed many times. The CDR3 sequence: CASSPPGGTEAFF. CDR3 coding DNA: TGTGCCAGCAGTCCGCCGGGGGGTACTGAAGCTTTCTTT. The J gene is TRBJ1-1, the V gene TRBV27, with TRBD1 as a possible D gene (5 bases). The CDR3 contains 13 residues. Germline V gene sequence: CDR1 MNHEY, CDR2 SMNVEV (reference sequence). Trimming pared 5 bases from V and 5 bases from J, leaving 12 bases between.

This clonotype has at least ten counts. The chain combines TRBV12-3 or TRBV12-4 with TRBJ1-5; a possible D gene is TRBD1 (5 bases). CDR3 size: 12 residues. The V end was cut by 7 bases, the J end by 7 bases, with 11 bases between. CDR3 nucleotides: TGTGCCAGCAAGGGACGCTCACAGCCCCAGCATTTT. It is translated as CASKGRSQPQHF.

This clonotype was seen a few times. The V and J genes are TRBV7-9 and TRBJ2-1; D remains ambiguous. The length of the CDR3 is 12 residues. Deletions cut 1 base from V and 7 bases from J, with 5 bases between. Looked up from germline, CDR1 is SEHNR and CDR2 is FQNEAQ (reference sequence). CDR3 residues: CASSLVTNEQFF. In nucleotides, the CDR3 is TGTGCCAGCAGCTTAGTGACGAATGAGCAGTTCTTC.

In this sample, this clonotype turned up many times. This chain uses TRBV6-1 with TRBJ2-7, with D unresolved. The CDR3 sequence is 12 residues long. The V and J ends lost 5 bases and 3 bases respectively, with 8 bases between them. Germline V gives CDR1 MNHNS, CDR2 SASEGT. CDR3 in amino acids: CASSPGDYEQYF. CDR3 nucleotides: TGTGCCAGCAGTCCTGGGGACTACGAGCAGTACTTC.

This clonotype has at least ten counts. The rearrangement links TRBV7-9 to TRBJ2-1; 12 bases fit TRBD1. Trimming cost V 3 bases and J 5 bases; bases outside gene matches: 2. CDR3 length: 15 residues. CDR1 is SEHNR, CDR2 FQNEAQ, per germline (reference sequence). The CDR3 DNA sequence: TGTGCCAGCAGCTTCGGGGACAGGGGGCACAATGAGCAGTTCTTC. Translation: CASSFGDRGHNEQFF.